A single TCR beta chain is shown here with its context. This table comes from immunoSEQ multiplex PCR, and its TCRdb copy is limited to in-frame clones, with some not included. Among 43,000 or so clones, over 85% were seen once, and the ten largest hold around 1.6%. The data are from a study of preoperative IRX-2 immunotherapy in early breast cancer. Noted treatment: preoperative locoregional IRX-2 cytokine immunotherapy. Samples came from a phase Ib trial of preoperative locoregional IRX-2 cytokine immunotherapy. Germline V CDR1 and CDR2: SEHNR, FQNEAQ (reference sequence). The V gene lost 3 bases and the J gene lost 9 bases, with 18 bases spanning the gap. The CDR3 totals 15 residues.

The chain has TRBV7-9 and TRBJ2-1, with D possibly being TRBD2 (6 bases). This specimen consisted of tumor tissue, obtained after IRX-2 immunotherapy. The source is a human donor with breast cancer. CDR3 sequence (DNA): TGTGCCAGCAGCTTCAACGTAGCGGACTACGCTGAGCAGTTCTTC. Protein product: CASSFNVADYAEQFF. The full variable domain, completed using reference TRBV7-9 and TRBJ2-1, is DTGVSQNPRHKITKRGQNVTFRCDPISEHNRLYWYRQTLGQGPEFLTYFQNEAQLEKSRLLSDRFSAERPKGSFSTLEIQRTEQGDSAMYLCASSFNVADYAEQFFGPGTRLTVL.